The present TCR beta chain was sequenced within a study of vaccination effects on CD4 cells after COVID-19. Method: immunoSEQ multiplex PCR; TCRdb's copy keeps in-frame clones and lacks some. Counted here are 25,000 to 35,000 clones, about four fifths occurring once; the ten biggest clones make up about 30%. ViraFEST assay sequencing came after antigen-specific CD4+ T cells were expanded with viral peptide pools. Having been cultured for 10 days, the cells underwent CD4+ T cell isolation. Vaccinated recipients, who were negative for nucleocapsid antibodies, had no history of SARS-CoV-2 infection. Every well housed two million PBMC, which grew in culture alongside about 10 IU/ml IL-2 and 10 ug/ml peptides. Half the medium was swapped for IL-2 medium on days 3 and 7. Note on this clone: Antigen specificity is unknown.

Study results and limitations: Late post-vaccination samples showed marked contraction of infection- and vaccine-induced clones.

Between the trimmed V and J ends, which lost 2 bases and 4 bases, there was a span of 9 bases. From germline, CDR1 is MNHEY and CDR2 SVGAGI. The CDR3 contains 14 residues. The sample in question was CD4+ T cells from PBMCs cultured with SARS-CoV-2 spike peptides, obtained before COVID-19 vaccination. The chain recombines TRBV6-5 with TRBJ1-5; D is unresolved. This TCR derives from a human donor who received a COVID-19 vaccine. This CDR3 reads CASSYEFGNQPQHF. The CDR3 DNA is TGTGCCAGCAGTTACGAATTTGGGAATCAGCCCCAGCATTTT.